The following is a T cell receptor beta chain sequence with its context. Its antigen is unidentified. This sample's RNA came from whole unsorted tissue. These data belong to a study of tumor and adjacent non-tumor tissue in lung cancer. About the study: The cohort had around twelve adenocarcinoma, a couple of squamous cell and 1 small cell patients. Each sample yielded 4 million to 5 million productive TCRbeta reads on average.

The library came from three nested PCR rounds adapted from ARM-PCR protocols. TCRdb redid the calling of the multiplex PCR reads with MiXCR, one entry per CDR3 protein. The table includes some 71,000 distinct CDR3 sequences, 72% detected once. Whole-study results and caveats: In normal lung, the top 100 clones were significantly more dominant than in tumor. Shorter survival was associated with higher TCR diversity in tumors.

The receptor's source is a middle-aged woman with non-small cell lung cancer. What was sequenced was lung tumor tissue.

CDR3 loop: CASSLVTGGIETQYF. In DNA form, the CDR3 reads TGTGCCAGCAGCTTAGTGACAGGGGGTATAGAGACCCAGTACTTC. The gene calls are TRBV11-2 and TRBJ2-5, with TRBD1 matching over 9 bases. CDR3 size: 15 residues. From germline, CDR1 is SGHAT and CDR2 FQNNGV. V lost 1 base to trimming and J lost 4 bases; unmatched junction nucleotides: 4.